These 17 T cell receptor beta chains were sequenced from one sample in a study of blood T cell repertoires in COVID-19. The assay was immunoSEQ multiplex PCR, and TCRdb's table has in-frame clones only and misses some. The sample carries about 440,000 clones, 70% to 90% recorded once. The sequenced material came from PBMCs or T cells enriched from blood (not recorded which). The origin of the receptors is a woman aged 18-35 years with acute COVID-19.

The genes are TRBV5-5 and TRBJ2-7; TRBD1 agrees at 7 bases. J gave up 6 bases and V 2 bases, and 8 bases lay outside the gene matches. The germline CDR1 and CDR2 sequences are SGHKS and YYEKEE (reference sequence). This CDR3 is 14 amino acids long. CDR3 sequence (DNA): TGTGCCAGCAGCTTCTGGGACAGTAGGGGCGAGCAGTACTTC. It yields the protein CASSFWDSRGEQYF.

V usage is TRBV27 and J usage is TRBJ2-7; D not certain. Germline-derived CDR1 and CDR2 are MNHEY and SMNVEV (reference sequence). Trimming took 4 bases from V and 1 from J, leaving 8 bases between them. The CDR3 has 13 amino acids. CDR3 loop: CASSSDKSYEQYF. The CDR3 DNA sequence: TGTGCCAGCAGTTCCGACAAGTCCTACGAGCAGTACTTC.

This clone has a single count. The chain employs TRBV4-1 and TRBJ1-1; possibly TRBD1 for D (5 bases). The V and J ends lost 1 base and 5 bases respectively, with 11 bases between them. This CDR3 contains 14 residues. In germline, CDR1 is MGHRA, CDR2 YSYEKL. The CDR3: CASSQGQGGTEAFF. DNA for the CDR3: TGCGCCAGCAGCCAAGGGCAGGGAGGGACTGAAGCTTTCTTT.

This chain connects TRBV7-2 to TRBJ1-6; 7 bases fit TRBD1. The V segment lost 5 bases and the J segment 1 base; nucleotides outside the gene matches: 5. This CDR3 has 16 residues. CDR1 is SGHTA, CDR2 FQGNSA, per germline. CDR3 amino acids: CASSDRALSYNSPLHF. In DNA, the CDR3 is TGTGCCAGCAGCGACAGGGCACTGTCCTATAATTCACCCCTCCACTTT.

This rearrangement joins TRBV10-2 to TRBJ2-1, with 9 bases matching TRBD2. CDR3 length equals 13 residues. The germline CDR1 and CDR2 sequences are WSHSY and SAAADI. Unmatched junction bases numbered 4, after V lost 4 bases and J lost 9 bases. The CDR3: CASSVAAGGEQFF. As DNA, the CDR3 is TGCGCCAGCAGTGTGGCAGCGGGAGGTGAGCAGTTCTTC.

CDR3 sequence (DNA): TGTGCCAGCAGCTTATTTGGCAGGGTGACAAAGGAAAAACTGTTTTTT. Amino acids: CASSLFGRVTKEKLFF. The chain is built from TRBV7-8 and TRBJ1-4, with D perhaps matching TRBD1 (5 bases). This CDR3 contains 16 residues. CDR1 SGHVS and CDR2 FQNEAQ come from the germline V gene. Trimming stripped 2 bases from V and 8 bases from J, with 18 bases between.

Worth noting for this clone: An end of the junction does not agree with germline; a read error may underlie this. The chain uses TRBV20-1 and TRBJ2-3; tentative D call: TRBD2 (6 bases). Germline CDR1 and CDR2: DFQATT and SNEGSKA (reference sequence). The CDR3 length is 14 residues. CDR3 sequence (DNA): TGCAGTACTAGTATTGGCGGGGCCGCAGATACGCAGTATTTT. Its protein is CSTSIGGAADTQYF.

This chain links TRBV11-2 with TRBJ1-2, with 8 bases identical to TRBD1. The CDR3 extends over 15 amino acids. Germline V gene data show CDR1 as SGHAT and CDR2 as FQNNGV. The ends lost 5 bases at V and 7 bases at J; junction bases unmatched: 12. In DNA form, the CDR3 reads TGTGCCAGCAGCCCATATAAGAAGACAGGGGCTGGCTACACCTTC. This encodes CASSPYKKTGAGYTF.

This clone appeared a single time. J is TRBJ1-1 and V is TRBV5-5, with 7 bases identical to TRBD1. Germline values: CDR1 SGHKS, CDR2 YYEKEE (reference sequence). The CDR3 has 15 amino acids. Unmatched junction bases numbered 7, after V lost 1 base and J lost 4 bases. CDR3 protein: CASSLSAGGSTEAFF. In nucleotides, the CDR3 is TGTGCCAGCAGCTTGTCGGCAGGGGGTAGCACTGAAGCTTTCTTT.

The chain joins TRBV10-3 to TRBJ1-1; TRBD1 is a possible D gene (6 bases). CDR1 ENHRY and CDR2 SYGVKD come from the germline V gene. The length of the CDR3 is 15 residues. V was trimmed by 6 bases and J by 0 bases, leaving 14 bases between them. CDR3 loop: CAIRDLTGMNTEAFF. Here the CDR3 DNA reads TGTGCCATCAGGGACCTTACAGGGATGAACACTGAAGCTTTCTTT.

This chain joins TRBV10-3 and TRBJ2-2; TRBD2 matches 7 bases. Germline lookup yields CDR1 ENHRY and CDR2 SYGVKD. V lost 3 bases to trimming and J lost 7 bases; unmatched junction nucleotides: 2. This CDR3 region has 13 residues. The CDR3 sequence: CAISEREDGELFF. DNA for the CDR3: TGTGCCATCAGTGAACGGGAGGACGGGGAGCTGTTTTTT.

The rearrangement joins TRBV28 to TRBJ2-1, with 11 bases identical to TRBD2. Unmatched junction bases numbered 10, after V lost 3 bases and J lost 9 bases. Germline V gene sequence: CDR1 MDHEN, CDR2 SYDVKM. CDR3 length: 16 amino acids. DNA for the CDR3: TGTGCCAGCAGTTTTGTACTAGCGGGAGTTCGGGGTGAGCAGTTCTTC. Residues: CASSFVLAGVRGEQFF. The full variable domain, in which reference TRBV28 and TRBJ2-1 provide the parts outside the CDR3, is DVKVTQSSRYLVKRTGEKVFLECVQDMDHENMFWYRQDPGLGLRLIYFSYDVKMKEKGDIPEGYSVSREKKERFSLILESASTNQTSMYLCASSFVLAGVRGEQFFGPGTRLTVL.

V gene TRBV5-1 combines with J gene TRBJ1-4, with 7 bases lining up with TRBD1. Losses at the gene ends were 5 bases for V and 5 bases for J; bases not matched to a gene: 6. Germline CDR1 is SGHRS and CDR2 is YFSETQ. The length of the CDR3 is 14 residues. The CDR3 here is CASSSGTANEKLFF. Written as DNA, the CDR3 is TGCGCCAGCAGTTCCGGGACAGCAAATGAAAAACTGTTTTTT.

V and J are TRBV28 and TRBJ2-7, with 8 bases identical to TRBD2. With 5 bases clipped from V and 2 bases from J, the junction kept 2 bases outside the gene matches. Germline lookup yields CDR1 MDHEN and CDR2 SYDVKM. The CDR3 spans 13 residues. CDR3 amino acids: CASSGGLAYEQYF. CDR3 nucleotides: TGTGCCAGCAGTGGGGGACTAGCCTACGAGCAGTACTTC.

The chain uses TRBV7-9 and TRBJ1-2, with D maybe TRBD1 (6 bases). V lost 5 bases and J lost 4, with 14 bases in between. The CDR3 is 14 residues long. The germline gives CDR1 SEHNR, CDR2 FQNEAQ (reference sequence). The CDR3 loop is CASSIAGEVYGYTF. CDR3 in DNA: TGTGCCAGCAGCATCGCAGGGGAAGTCTATGGCTACACCTTC.

The CDR3 nucleotides are TGTGCCAGCAGCTCGGCAGGGGGCAACTACGAGCAGTACTTC. Translated, it gives CASSSAGGNYEQYF. This chain joins TRBV7-9 and TRBJ2-7; 8 bases are a match to TRBD1. Trimming cost V 4 bases and J 3 bases; bases outside gene matches: 5. The CDR3 extends over 14 amino acids. Per the germline V gene, CDR1 is SEHNR and CDR2 is FQNEAQ (reference sequence).

The V and J genes are TRBV10-3 and TRBJ2-7; 11 bases are a match to TRBD1. V lost 5 bases, J lost 6 bases, and 6 bases stayed unmatched. Germline CDR1 reads ENHRY; CDR2 reads SYGVKD. The CDR3 runs to 14 residues. For the CDR3, the DNA is TGTGCCATCAGTTTAGGGACAGGGGGGGGCGAGCAGTACTTC. Residues: CAISLGTGGGEQYF.